The next 22 T cell receptor beta chains were all read from a single sample in a study of control samples from healthy donors and cancer patients. Using immunoSEQ multiplex PCR, the repertoire was profiled, and TCRdb retains in-frame clones only, with some absent. The repertoire holds about 73,000 clones, with roughly 90% as singletons. Sequencing input: PBMCs. These receptor sequences come from a man aged 60 to 75 with lung cancer.

The chain uses TRBV5-3 and TRBJ2-7, with TRBD1 identical over 7 bases. Being an ORF, TRBV5-3 has a function that is uncertain. V lost 5 bases, J lost 1 base, and 15 bases stayed unmatched. This CDR3 is 17 amino acids long. The DNA for the CDR3 is TGTGCCAGAAGACCCACCCGACAGGGTCAAAGGTCCTACGAGCAGTACGTC. It translates to CARRPTRQGQRSYEQYV.

V is TRBV18 and J is TRBJ2-1; D unresolved. This CDR3 comprises 11 residues. Looked up from germline, CDR1 is KGHSH and CDR2 is LQKENI. V was cut by 4 bases and J by 10 bases, with 8 bases left in between. CDR3 loop: CASSLEEEQFF. The CDR3 DNA sequence: TGTGCCAGCTCACTTGAGGAAGAGCAGTTCTTC. The complete variable domain, with remaining parts taken from reference TRBV18 and TRBJ2-1, reads NAGVMQNPRHLVRRRGQEARLRCSPMKGHSHVYWYRQLPEEGLKFMVYLQKENIIDESGMPKERFSAEFPKEGPSILRIQQVVRGDSAAYFCASSLEEEQFFGPGTRLTVL.

This clone was picked up one time. CDR3 bases: TGTGCCAGCACAAGGGGCTCTGGAAACACCATATATTTT. Translation: CASTRGSGNTIYF. The chain joins TRBV2 to TRBJ1-3; possible D gene TRBD1, 5 bases. Per germline, CDR1 SNHLY and CDR2 FYNNEI. V shed 7 bases and J shed 0 bases, with 7 bases lying between them. The CDR3 length is 13 residues.

V gene TRBV6-4 combines with J gene TRBJ2-1; possible D gene TRBD2, 5 bases. CDR3 size: 15 residues. Trimming left V 5 bases short and J 0 bases short, with 11 bases between. The V gene's germline CDR1 is MRHNA and CDR2 SNTAGT. The CDR3 spells CASSLARSSYNEQFF. As DNA, the CDR3 is TGTGCCAGCAGTTTAGCGAGAAGCTCCTACAATGAGCAGTTCTTC.

This clone was recorded only once. The chain links TRBV6-5 to TRBJ1-1, with D possibly being TRBD1 (5 bases). V gave up 4 bases and J gave up 1 base, with 13 bases separating them. Per the germline V gene, CDR1 is MNHEY and CDR2 is SVGAGI. This CDR3 comprises 15 residues. For the CDR3, the DNA is TGTGCCAGCAGTTCAGCCGTAACAGGGAACACTGAAGCTTTCTTT. It specifies CASSSAVTGNTEAFF.

The chain is built from TRBV4-1 and TRBJ1-4; the D gene is possibly TRBD1 (6 bases). CDR3 length: 15 amino acids. CDR1 and CDR2 from the germline V gene are MGHRA and YSYEKL. V was pared by 1 base and J by 8 bases, with 14 bases between. This CDR3 is CASSQVQGTREKLFF. Here the CDR3 DNA reads TGCGCCAGCAGCCAAGTGCAGGGGACAAGGGAAAAACTGTTTTTT.

V usage is TRBV6-6 and J usage is TRBJ1-5, with unresolved D. V shed 4 bases and J shed 0 bases, with 7 bases lying between them. In germline, CDR1 is MNHNY, CDR2 SVGAGI (reference sequence). This CDR3 spans 14 amino acids. In nucleotides, the CDR3 is TGTGCCAGCAGTTCACTATATAGCAATCAGCCCCAGCATTTT. It translates to CASSSLYSNQPQHF.

V gene TRBV6-5 combines with J gene TRBJ1-5; D is undetermined. In germline, CDR1 is MNHEY, CDR2 SVGAGI. Trimming pared 6 bases from V and 5 bases from J, leaving 11 bases between. The CDR3 length is 13 residues. CDR3 protein: CASSSIGHQPQHF. The CDR3 region has the DNA TGTGCCAGCAGCTCTATCGGCCATCAGCCCCAGCATTTT.

CDR3 protein: CASRSTGRNEQFF. DNA of the CDR3: TGTGCCAGCAGGTCAACAGGGCGGAATGAGCAGTTCTTC. This chain joins TRBV6-5 and TRBJ2-1; possibly TRBD1 for D (6 bases). V was trimmed by 6 bases and J by 7 bases, leaving 13 bases between them. Germline V gene lookup returns CDR1 MNHEY and CDR2 SVGAGI. The CDR3 totals 13 residues.

The chain uses TRBV7-9 and TRBJ2-6; no firm D call. The germline V gene has CDR1 SEHNR and CDR2 FQNEAQ (reference sequence). The CDR3 is made up of 16 amino acids. Trimming removed 6 bases at V and 0 bases at J, with 12 bases between. CDR3 in DNA: TGTGCCAGCAGGGTAGGGCAAAGCTCTGGGGCCAACGTCCTGACTTTC. It is translated as CASRVGQSSGANVLTF.

This chain connects TRBV5-4 to TRBJ1-1; D may be TRBD1 (5 bases). Trimming stripped 4 bases from V and 10 bases from J, with 20 bases between. Germline CDR1 is SGHNT and CDR2 is YYREEE (reference sequence). The CDR3 is made up of 14 amino acids. The CDR3 region is CASSREGRGGGAFF. The DNA of the CDR3 is TGTGCCAGCAGCCGCGAGGGGAGGGGTGGGGGAGCTTTCTTT.

This clone was observed a handful of times. V gene TRBV6-5 combines with J gene TRBJ1-2; 8 nucleotides line up with TRBD1. V was pared by 4 bases and J by 4 bases, with 5 bases of the junction left unmatched. The V gene's germline CDR1 is MNHEY and CDR2 SVGAGI. The CDR3 is 14 residues long. The CDR3 coding sequence is TGTGCCAGCAGTTCCGGACAGGGATTCTATGGCTACACCTTC. Protein product: CASSSGQGFYGYTF.

This chain uses TRBV27 with TRBJ2-6; 7 bases map to TRBD1. The length of the CDR3 is 17 residues. The germline V gene encodes CDR1 MNHEY and CDR2 SMNVEV (reference sequence). V shed 6 bases, J shed 0 bases, and the junction held 8 bases outside the gene matches. This CDR3 reads CASRLEGAPSGANVLTF. CDR3 nucleotides: TGTGCCAGCAGGTTAGAGGGGGCTCCCTCTGGGGCCAACGTCCTGACTTTC.

The chain is built from TRBV4-1 and TRBJ2-1; TRBD1 is a possible D gene (5 bases). The CDR3 spans 14 residues. Deletions cut 4 bases from V and 8 bases from J, with 15 bases between. In germline, CDR1 is MGHRA, CDR2 YSYEKL. In DNA, the CDR3 is TGCGCCAGCAGCCCTCAGGGCCCGGTGGATGAGCAGTTCTTC. This translates into CASSPQGPVDEQFF.

This chain joins TRBV19 and TRBJ2-7; TRBD1 might be the D (5 bases). V was trimmed by 3 bases and J by 3 bases, leaving 15 bases between them. The V gene's germline CDR1 is LNHDA and CDR2 SQIVND (reference sequence). The CDR3 has 15 amino acids. The CDR3 DNA reads as TGTGCCAGTAGTATGCCAGGGAAAGCGAGCTACGAGCAGTACTTC. Translation gives CASSMPGKASYEQYF.

The J gene is TRBJ1-6, the V gene TRBV5-1; D is unresolved. Between the trimmed V and J ends, which lost 2 bases and 5 bases, there was a span of 14 bases. The CDR3 is 16 amino acids. Germline V gene data show CDR1 as SGHRS and CDR2 as YFSETQ. In nucleotides, the CDR3 is TGCGCCAGCAGCTTACGGAGAACGGAAGATAATTCACCCCTCCACTTT. The encoded protein is CASSLRRTEDNSPLHF.

This clone was observed a single time. This chain uses TRBV7-2 with TRBJ2-3; D is uncertain. Trimming stripped 1 base from V and 6 bases from J, with 8 bases between. The CDR3 is 13 residues long. Germline-derived CDR1 and CDR2 are SGHTA and FQGNSA. The DNA for the CDR3 is TGTGCCAGCAGCTTAGAGCCAGAGGATACGCAGTATTTT. As protein: CASSLEPEDTQYF. Looking up the rest from reference TRBV7-2 and TRBJ2-3 gives the full variable domain: GAGVSQSPSNKVTEKGKDVELRCDPISGHTALYWYRQSLGQGLEFLIYFQGNSAPDKSGLPSDRFSAERTGGSVSTLTIQRTQQEDSAVYLCASSLEPEDTQYFGPGTRLTVL.

This chain connects TRBV7-9 to TRBJ1-1; D ambiguous. Trimming took 8 bases from V and 3 from J, leaving 4 bases between them. This CDR3 contains 10 residues. The germline gives CDR1 SEHNR, CDR2 FQNEAQ (reference sequence). The CDR3: CASDDTEAFF. The DNA of the CDR3 is TGTGCCAGCGACGACACTGAAGCTTTCTTT. Drawing the rest from reference TRBV7-9 and TRBJ1-1, the complete variable domain is DTGVSQNPRHKITKRGQNVTFRCDPISEHNRLYWYRQTLGQGPEFLTYFQNEAQLEKSRLLSDRFSAERPKGSFSTLEIQRTEQGDSAMYLCASDDTEAFFGQGTRLTVV.

The V gene is TRBV30, the J gene TRBJ1-3; the D is unclear. V lost 1 base and J lost 11, with 18 bases in between. Germline V gives CDR1 GTSNPN, CDR2 SVGIG (reference sequence). This CDR3 contains 14 residues. DNA for the CDR3: TGTGCCTGGAGTGAGTTGCGGACCCCTGTCTCCATATATTTT. Translation: CAWSELRTPVSIYF.

J is TRBJ2-5 and V is TRBV5-5; D is uncertain. The CDR3 loop spans 14 amino acids. Germline V gene data show CDR1 as SGHKS and CDR2 as YYEKEE (reference sequence). Trimming left V 3 bases short and J 5 bases short, with 14 bases between. Written as DNA, the CDR3 is TGTGCCAGCAGCTCAGGATCGACTTACGAGACCCAGTACTTC. Translation gives CASSSGSTYETQYF.

V gene TRBV2 combines with J gene TRBJ2-4, with 12 bases matching TRBD2. Germline-derived CDR1 and CDR2 are SNHLY and FYNNEI. CDR3 size: 14 residues. V was pared by 9 bases and J by 8 bases, with 8 bases of the junction left unmatched. CDR3 sequence: CASSSGGATYIQYF. The CDR3, as DNA: TGTGCCAGTTCTAGCGGGGGGGCCACGTACATTCAGTACTTC.

V and J are TRBV18 and TRBJ1-1, with 9 positions matching TRBD1. From germline, CDR1 is KGHSH and CDR2 LQKENI. Unmatched junction bases numbered 5, after V lost 6 bases and J lost 3 bases. The CDR3 loop spans 14 amino acids. The CDR3 nucleotides read TGTGCCAGCTCTTGGGACAGGGCGGACACTGAAGCTTTCTTT. Translated: CASSWDRADTEAFF.